This note documents a single TCR beta chain sequence. What it recognizes is unknown. The CDR3 extends over 15 amino acids. Germline loops: CDR1 SGHTA, CDR2 FQGTGA. Losses at the gene ends were 3 bases for V and 3 bases for J; bases not matched to a gene: 7. This sample was included in a study of CD8 T cells in ankylosing spondylitis. Points from the study as a whole: Disease-associated clones were reportedly significantly overrepresented in matched ankylosing spondylitis synovial fluid. Previously reported in reactive arthritis synovial fluid and blood were some of the motif variants. A motif in TCR beta, a set of about eight highly homologous variants, appeared characteristic of ankylosing spondylitis blood. Disease-linked clones were CD8+ and relatively rare in peripheral blood.

Quantitative 5'-RACE with molecular barcodes generated TCR beta libraries. TCRdb re-called the 5' RACE reads with MiXCR, one entry per CDR3 protein. Here the sample spans some 800,000 distinct CDR3 sequences, about an eighth being singletons. The sample taken for sequencing was blood, either unsorted or a sorted T cell fraction (not recorded which). The V call is TRBV7-3, the J call TRBJ1-2, with TRBD1 matching over 7 bases. The sequence derives from a male donor with ankylosing spondylitis. The CDR3 DNA sequence: TGTGCCAGCAGCTTGACAGGGTATGGTGACTATGGCTACACCTTC. Its translation: CASSLTGYGDYGYTF.